This T cell receptor beta chain was sequenced during a study of cytomegalovirus exposure and HLA in healthy donors. Study-wide context: From HLA-typed donors, an early data release held approximately 85 million unique TCRs. Study-level results: At a 0.05 false discovery rate, a later analysis found 16,951 TCR beta sequences to be associated with HLA alleles. Productive status was seen about 90% or about 30% of the time for most TCR beta V segments in an earlier analysis.

V lost 1 base and J lost 3, with 14 bases in between. Germline V lookup: CDR1 LGHNA, CDR2 YNFKEQ. CDR3 length: 16 residues. Turning to this clone: Its antigen remains unidentified.

Both 60 Vbeta primers and 13 Jbeta primers went into the PCR. The assay was immunoSEQ multiplex PCR, and TCRdb's table has in-frame clones only and misses some. The table lists about 77,000 clones, 75% of them singletons. Sequences were obtained from PBMCs. This clonotype originated in a woman in her thirties or forties in good health and CMV-seronegative. This rearrangement joins TRBV4-2 to TRBJ2-3; D not resolved. This CDR3 is CASSQVPSKLTDTQYF. CDR3 coding DNA: TGTGCCAGCAGCCAAGTTCCTAGTAAGCTGACAGATACGCAGTATTTT.